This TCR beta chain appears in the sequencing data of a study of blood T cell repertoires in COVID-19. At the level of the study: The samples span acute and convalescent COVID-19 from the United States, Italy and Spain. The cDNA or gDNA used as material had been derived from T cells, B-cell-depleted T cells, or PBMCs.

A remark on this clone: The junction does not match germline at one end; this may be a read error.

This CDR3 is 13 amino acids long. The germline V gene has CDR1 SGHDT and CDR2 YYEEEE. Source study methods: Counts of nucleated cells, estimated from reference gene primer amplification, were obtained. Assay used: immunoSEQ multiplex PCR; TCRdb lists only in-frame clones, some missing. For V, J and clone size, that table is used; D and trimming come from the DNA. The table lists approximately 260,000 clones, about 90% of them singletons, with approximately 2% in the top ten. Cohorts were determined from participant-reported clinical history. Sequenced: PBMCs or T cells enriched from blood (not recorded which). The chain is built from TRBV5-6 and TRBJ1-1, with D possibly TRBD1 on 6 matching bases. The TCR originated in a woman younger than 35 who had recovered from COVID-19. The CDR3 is CASTLAPQGEAFF. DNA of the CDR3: TGTGCCAGCACCTTGGCCCCACAGGGTGAAGCTTTCTTT.